This note documents a single TCR beta chain sequence. Methods used by the authors: Amplification of reference gene primers was used by the study to estimate nucleated cell counts. Measured with immunoSEQ multiplex PCR; TCRdb has only the in-frame clones, and not every one. That table gives V, J and clone size, and the DNA gave D and trimming. The sample comprises under 95,000 clones, about 89% of which are singletons, and 2.5% to 3% rests with the top ten. The CDR3 contains 13 residues. The V gene's germline CDR1 is WNHNN and CDR2 SYGVQD (reference sequence). Trimming took 9 bases from V and 4 from J, leaving 14 bases between them. The entry originates in a study of blood T cell repertoires in COVID-19. Study-level background: Both acute and convalescent COVID-19 samples were obtained from the United States, Italy and Spain. Sources were T cells, B-cell-depleted T cells, or PBMCs; the material itself was cDNA or gDNA.

The chain recombines TRBV10-1 with TRBJ2-3, with D possibly being TRBD2 (7 bases). The sample taken for sequencing was peripheral blood. The receptor's source is a man between 45 and 60 years old with COVID-19, enrolled during active disease. Written as DNA, the CDR3 is TGCGCCAGGGTAGGGGGGGGCGCAGATACGCAGTATTTT. This sequence encodes CARVGGGADTQYF.